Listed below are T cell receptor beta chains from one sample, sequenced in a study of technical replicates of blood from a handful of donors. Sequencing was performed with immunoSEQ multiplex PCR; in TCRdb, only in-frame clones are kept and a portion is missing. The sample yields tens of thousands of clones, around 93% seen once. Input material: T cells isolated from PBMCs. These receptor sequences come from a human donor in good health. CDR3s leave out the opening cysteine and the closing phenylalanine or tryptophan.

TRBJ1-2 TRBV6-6 ASSYSNSLYGYT
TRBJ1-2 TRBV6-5 ASSRKLQGFGGYT
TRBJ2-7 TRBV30 AWSPPRRRDAYEQY
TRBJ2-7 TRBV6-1 ASTNSRAPAEEQY
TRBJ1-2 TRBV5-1 ASSLGGTGYGYT
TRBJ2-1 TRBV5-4 ASSLTGTSSYNEQF
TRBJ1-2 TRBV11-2 ASTPPESYGYT
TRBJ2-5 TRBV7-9 ASSLVSFGYRETQY
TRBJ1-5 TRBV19 ASSWSNNQPQH
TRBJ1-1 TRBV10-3 AISAMNTEAF
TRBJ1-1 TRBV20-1 SARDGRGAF
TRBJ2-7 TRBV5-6 ASSPTGSYEQY
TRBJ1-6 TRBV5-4 ASSLVLGTGTSSLH
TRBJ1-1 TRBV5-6 ASSLGGNTEAF
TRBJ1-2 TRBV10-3 AIRGQEPYGYT
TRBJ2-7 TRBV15 ATSRDRVSSYEQY
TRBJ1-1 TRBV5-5 ASTGGAHMNTEAF
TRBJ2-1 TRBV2 ASEGGWDRHHNEQF
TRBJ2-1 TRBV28 ASSFELNEQF
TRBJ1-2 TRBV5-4 ASSLAAGGNDGYT
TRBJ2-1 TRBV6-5 ASSYTGNPNYNEQF
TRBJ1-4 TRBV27 ASSLGQGREKLF
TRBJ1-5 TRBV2 ASSERTNQPQH
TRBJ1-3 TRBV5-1 ASSLGRGTGNTIY
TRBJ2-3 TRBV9 ASSISGGAPTDTQY
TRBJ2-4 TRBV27 ASSSTVGREVNIQY
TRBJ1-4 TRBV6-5 ASSYLTGRNEKLF
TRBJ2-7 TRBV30 AWGSPSSYEQY
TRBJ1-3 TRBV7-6 ASSPQQGAIY
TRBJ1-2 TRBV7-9 ASSSNRGNGYT
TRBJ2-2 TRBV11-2 ASSLEATGELF
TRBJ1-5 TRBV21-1 ASTRGDRAPLFGNQPQH
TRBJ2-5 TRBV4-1 ASSQWASTTETQY
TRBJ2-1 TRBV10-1 ASSELLGGRVNEQF
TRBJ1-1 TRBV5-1 ASSAGDREVAEAF
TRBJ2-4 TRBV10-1 ASSEAMGAQAKNIQY